These 13 T cell receptor beta chains came from one sample sequenced in a study of shared clonotypes between healthy human individuals. Data came from immunoSEQ multiplex PCR; TCRdb stores just in-frame clones and leaves some out. The data hold hundreds of thousands of clones, with roughly 73% observed a single time. The sequenced sample was memory CD4+ T cells sorted from blood. Subset in this sample: CD45RA-negative fraction. The receptors come from a woman aged 25-40 years in good health.

Regarding this clone: The sample has other DNA sequences that encode this CDR3 too. The chain has TRBV5-1 and TRBJ2-7; 10 bases are a match to TRBD2. CDR1 is SGHRS and CDR2 is YFSETQ in the germline V gene. CDR3 length: 14 residues. V shed 0 bases, J shed 3 bases, and the junction held 0 bases outside the gene matches. CDR3 residues: CASSLGTSGYEQYF. CDR3 coding DNA: TGCGCCAGCAGCTTGGGGACTAGCGGCTACGAGCAGTACTTC.

The chain is built from TRBV21-1 and TRBJ1-5; TRBD1 is the table's D call, not checked against the DNA. TRBV21-1 is a pseudogene locus. The CDR3 has 17 amino acids. CDR3 DNA sequence: TGTGCCAGCAGCAAACCACCCGACAGGGGAGGCAATCAGCCCCAGCATTTT. This sequence encodes CASSKPPDRGGNQPQHF.

This chain joins TRBV6-5 and TRBJ2-1, with D perhaps matching TRBD2 (6 bases). V lost 5 bases to trimming and J lost 9 bases, with 14 bases between them. The CDR3 sequence is 13 residues long. Germline CDR1 and CDR2: MNHEY and SVGAGI. The CDR3 DNA is TGTGCCAGCAGTCAACCCCCGGGGGTTGAGCAGTTCTTC. Translating it yields CASSQPPGVEQFF.

This rearrangement joins TRBV7-9 to TRBJ2-5; D not resolved. The DNA end is more similar to TRBJ2-7, so the J call may be wrong. CDR1 is SEHNR, CDR2 FQNEAQ, per germline (reference sequence). The CDR3 loop spans 13 amino acids. The CDR3 is CASSLLTDYEQYF. For the CDR3, the DNA is TGTGCCAGCAGCTTGTTGACTGACTACGAGCAGTACTTC.

V and J are TRBV6-4 and TRBJ2-1; TRBD2 matches 9 bases. CDR1 and CDR2 from the germline V gene are MRHNA and SNTAGT. The length of the CDR3 is 14 residues. With 9 bases clipped from V and 4 bases from J, the junction kept 7 bases outside the gene matches. CDR3 amino acids: CASSPGLAYNEQFF. Written as DNA, the CDR3 is TGTGCCAGTTCCCCGGGACTAGCTTACAATGAGCAGTTCTTC.

The chain recombines TRBV7-9 with TRBJ2-5, with 8 bases matching TRBD1. Unmatched junction bases numbered 11, after V lost 3 bases and J lost 5 bases. From germline, CDR1 is SEHNR and CDR2 FQNEAQ (reference sequence). The CDR3 loop spans 16 amino acids. DNA for the CDR3: TGTGCCAGCAGCTTTAGAGACGGGACAGGCCACGAGACCCAGTACTTC. As protein: CASSFRDGTGHETQYF.

The chain couples TRBV2 to TRBJ2-7, with 11 bases aligning to TRBD1. The CDR3 is made up of 15 amino acids. After removal of 5 bases from V and 6 bases from J, the junction contained 9 bases not matched to a gene. The germline V gene encodes CDR1 SNHLY and CDR2 FYNNEI. The CDR3 coding sequence is TGTGCCAGCAGTTATTGGACAGGGGGCGCGTCCGAGCAGTACTTC. Translation gives CASSYWTGGASEQYF.

J is TRBJ1-1 and V is TRBV21-1; TRBD1 was called by the table and not checked on the DNA. TRBV21-1 is annotated as a pseudogene. This CDR3 is built from 16 residues. Here the CDR3 DNA reads TGTGCCAGCAGCAAGCGTCAGTCCGACAGGGTCGCTGAAGCTTTCTTT. Translation gives CASSKRQSDRVAEAFF.

This clone was counted a few times. The V gene is TRBV29-1, the J gene TRBJ2-3; the D is unclear. The CDR3 length is 12 residues. Germline loops: CDR1 SQVTM, CDR2 ANQGSEA. The V end lost 3 bases, the J end lost 0 bases, and 4 bases lay between the germline ends. Here the CDR3 reads CSVDVSTDTQYF. For the CDR3, the DNA is TGCAGCGTTGATGTGAGCACAGATACGCAGTATTTT.

The gene calls are TRBV14 and TRBJ2-7; 7 bases agree with TRBD1. This CDR3 has 19 amino acids. Germline V lookup: CDR1 SGHDN, CDR2 FVKESK. V shed 0 bases, J shed 7 bases, and the junction held 21 bases outside the gene matches. Here the CDR3 reads CASSQEKRDSKGPTGEQYF. The CDR3, as DNA: TGTGCCAGCAGCCAAGAAAAACGGGACAGTAAAGGCCCTACGGGGGAGCAGTACTTC.

This clone was counted a few times. The V gene is TRBV5-6, the J gene TRBJ2-7, with TRBD1 matching 10 bases. This CDR3 has 15 amino acids. V lost 2 bases, J lost 7 bases, and 9 bases stayed unmatched. Germline CDR1 SGHDT, CDR2 YYEEEE. CDR3 DNA: TGTGCCAGCAGCTTCCGACGACAGGGGGCTAAAGAGCAGTACTTC. This encodes CASSFRRQGAKEQYF.

This sequence joins TRBV14 and TRBJ2-2; TRBD2 matches 10 bases. This CDR3 is 17 amino acids long. The germline gives CDR1 SGHDN, CDR2 FVKESK. V trimming: 1 base; J trimming: 3 bases; junction bases outside the gene matches: 5. CDR3 residues: CASSQGSGRAYTGELFF. The CDR3 DNA reads TGTGCCAGCAGCCAAGGAAGCGGGAGGGCGTACACCGGGGAGCTGTTTTTT.

In its sample, this clone was seen a few times. V and J are TRBV19 and TRBJ1-5; D remains ambiguous. V lost 7 bases, J lost 8 bases, and 15 bases lay in between. Germline CDR1 is LNHDA and CDR2 is SQIVND (reference sequence). The CDR3 contains 13 residues. The CDR3: CASTAGLWKPQHF. The CDR3 DNA sequence: TGTGCCAGTACGGCGGGTCTATGGAAGCCCCAGCATTTT.